Presented here are 6 T cell receptor beta chains from one specimen sequenced in a study of blood T cell repertoires in COVID-19 (dated by TCRdb to 2020 to 2022). The library was obtained by the immunoSEQ multiplex PCR assay. The clones in this table, taken by TCRdb from immuneACCESS, are in-frame only. Not every clone is retained; where verified, under half of the shortfall comes from an unresolved V gene, and the cause of the rest is unknown. This sample holds approximately 210,000 clones; about 85% were observed only once. Just under 20% of the sample is held by the ten biggest clonotypes. The source material was peripheral blood. These TCRs come from a man aged 25 to 45 with active or convalescent COVID-19.

The J gene is TRBJ2-5, the V gene TRBV3-1 (or the pseudogene TRBV3-2); TRBD2 aligns across 8 bases. V was pared by 4 bases and J by 0 bases, with 4 bases of the junction left unmatched. CDR3 size: 15 residues. Germline values: CDR1 LGHDT, CDR2 YNNKEL (reference sequence). CDR3 protein: CASSRGLGYQETQYF. The CDR3 DNA sequence: TGTGCCAGCAGCCGGGGACTAGGGTACCAAGAGACCCAGTACTTC.

The rearrangement joins TRBV24-1 to TRBJ2-3; 8 bases map to TRBD2. Germline CDR1 and CDR2: KGHDR and SFDVKD. J lost 7 bases, V lost 3 bases, and 5 bases had no gene match. CDR3 length equals 14 residues. Written as DNA, the CDR3 is TGTGCCACCAGTGATGTGACTAGCGCAAATACGCAGTATTTT. Protein sequence: CATSDVTSANTQYF.

CDR3 bases: TGTGCCAGCAGCCCTGACAGGGAAGACTACGAGCAGTACTTC. This codes for CASSPDREDYEQYF. This chain joins TRBV4-2 and TRBJ2-7; 7 nucleotides align to TRBD1. Per germline, CDR1 LGHNA and CDR2 YNFKEQ. With V trimmed by 4 bases and J by 3 bases, 6 bases remained unmatched. The CDR3 is made up of 14 amino acids.

This clone was observed a single time. The chain couples TRBV6-2 or TRBV6-3 to TRBJ1-5; TRBD1 matches 7 bases. V was pared by 7 bases and J by 3 bases, with 9 bases of the junction left unmatched. Germline V gene lookup returns CDR1 MNHEY and CDR2 SVGEGT. The CDR3 extends over 15 amino acids. CDR3 sequence reads: CASIPAGGTNQPQHF. CDR3 DNA sequence: TGTGCCAGCATCCCCGCAGGGGGGACCAATCAGCCCCAGCATTTT.

The chain recombines TRBV19 with TRBJ2-1; a possible D gene is TRBD2 (6 bases). The CDR3 is 14 residues long. Trimming cost V 1 base and J 9 bases, with 13 bases left between them. Germline values: CDR1 LNHDA, CDR2 SQIVND (reference sequence). Written as DNA, the CDR3 is TGTGCCAGTAGTATAGCGGGAGCGTCGGGTGAGCAGTTCTTC. As protein: CASSIAGASGEQFF.

V usage is TRBV7-6 and J usage is TRBJ2-3; TRBD2 matches at 9 bases. The CDR3 runs 16 residues. The V and J ends lost 2 bases and 6 bases, in that order; junction bases with no gene match: 9. From germline, CDR1 is SGHVS and CDR2 FNYEAQ. This CDR3 reads CASSLSAGGFLDTQYF. The CDR3 DNA reads as TGTGCCAGCAGCTTATCGGCGGGAGGGTTTTTGGATACGCAGTATTTT.